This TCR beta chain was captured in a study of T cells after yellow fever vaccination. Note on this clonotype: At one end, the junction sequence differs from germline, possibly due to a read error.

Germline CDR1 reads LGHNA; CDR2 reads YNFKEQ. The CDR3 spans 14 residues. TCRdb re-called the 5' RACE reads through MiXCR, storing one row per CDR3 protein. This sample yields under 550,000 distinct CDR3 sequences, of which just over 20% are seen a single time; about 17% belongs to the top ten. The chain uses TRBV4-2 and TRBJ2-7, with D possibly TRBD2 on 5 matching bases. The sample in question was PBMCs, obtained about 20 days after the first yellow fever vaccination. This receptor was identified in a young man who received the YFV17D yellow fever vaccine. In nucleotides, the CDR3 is TGTGCCATCAGCCTCGGGGTCCACTGCTACGAGCAGTACTTC. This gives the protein CAISLGVHCYEQYF.